Following are 8 T cell receptor beta chains from one sample sequenced in a study of blood T cell repertoires in COVID-19. Clones were read by immunoSEQ multiplex PCR, and TCRdb kept only the in-frame ones, dropping some. The table has around 370,000 clones, more than 75% seen once. Sequenced input: peripheral blood. The receptors were gathered from a woman aged 18 to 35 who had recovered from COVID-19.

CDR3 DNA: TGTGCCAGCAGTCGCCGGGTAGCGGGCTTCACAGATACGCAGTATTTT. Its translation is CASSRRVAGFTDTQYF. The V call is TRBV7-9, the J call TRBJ2-3; 7 nucleotides agree with TRBD2. The CDR3 is 16 amino acids. Germline V gene lookup returns CDR1 SEHNR and CDR2 FQNEAQ (reference sequence). V gave up 6 bases and J gave up 2 bases; unmatched junction bases: 11.

The chain links TRBV6-1 to TRBJ1-6; 7 bases are a match to TRBD1. V lost 3 bases and J lost 4; bases outside the gene matches: 9. The CDR3 covers 17 residues. Germline V gene lookup returns CDR1 MNHNS and CDR2 SASEGT. CDR3 in DNA: TGTGCCAGCAGTGATCCGGGGACAGACCTTTATAATTCACCCCTCCACTTT. Translating gives CASSDPGTDLYNSPLHF.

The gene calls are TRBV7-5 and TRBJ1-5. TRBV7-5 is marked as a pseudogene. This CDR3 has 16 amino acids. The CDR3 bases are TGTGCCAGAAGCCTACCGGGACTCTTTAGCAATCAGCCCCAGCATTTT. This sequence encodes CARSLPGLFSNQPQHF.

V is TRBV27 and J is TRBJ1-6; unclear D gene. The length of the CDR3 is 15 residues. Per germline, CDR1 MNHEY and CDR2 SMNVEV (reference sequence). Trimming removed 5 bases at V and 4 bases at J, with 12 bases between. The CDR3 region is CASSMLGEYNSPLHF. In DNA, the CDR3 is TGTGCCAGCAGTATGCTTGGGGAGTATAATTCACCCCTCCACTTT.

V usage is TRBV20-1 and J usage is TRBJ2-1, with TRBD2 matching over 13 bases. Trimming at V came to 3 bases and at J to 9 bases, leaving 5 bases not matched to a gene. The CDR3 length is 14 residues. CDR1 DFQATT and CDR2 SNEGSKA come from the germline V gene (reference sequence). The CDR3 is CSASRLAGGGEQFF. The CDR3 DNA is TGCAGTGCTAGTAGACTAGCGGGAGGCGGTGAGCAGTTCTTC.

The gene calls are TRBV10-3 and TRBJ1-2; D is unclear. CDR1 is ENHRY and CDR2 is SYGVKD in the germline V gene. CDR3 size: 13 residues. Trimming removed 3 bases from V and 4 bases from J, with 9 bases in between. The CDR3 here is CAISESTPYGYTF. The CDR3 DNA sequence: TGTGCCATCAGTGAATCCACTCCCTATGGCTACACCTTC.

This sequence joins TRBV11-3 and TRBJ1-6, with a possible D match to TRBD1 (5 bases). The germline gives CDR1 SGHNT, CDR2 YENEEA. Trimming removed 2 bases from V and 7 bases from J, with 9 bases in between. This CDR3 is 14 amino acids long. The DNA of the CDR3 is TGTGCCAGCAGCTTACAGGGAAACAATTCACCCCTCCACTTT. Translated: CASSLQGNNSPLHF.

The chain has TRBV6-5 and TRBJ1-6; no clear D gene. Trimming took 0 bases from V and 11 from J, leaving 8 bases between them. There are 13 residues in the CDR3. Germline V CDR1 and CDR2: MNHEY, SVGAGI. In DNA, the CDR3 is TGTGCCAGCAGTTACTCAGCCGGGACACCCCTCCACTTT. Its protein is CASSYSAGTPLHF.